A selection of T cell receptor beta chains follows, all from one sample in a study of cytomegalovirus exposure and HLA in healthy donors. Profiling relied on immunoSEQ multiplex PCR, and the TCRdb table lists in-frame clones only, not all of them. The sample records some 160,000 clones, 78% being singletons. Input material: PBMCs. These receptors were obtained from a male donor in good health and CMV-seronegative. CDR3s include the opening cysteine and the closing phenylalanine or tryptophan. D genes are given only for firm matches. The listing skips clone size in some rows; elsewhere it reads once, few, many or a size class.

d_call,clone_size,j_call,v_call,cdr3_length,cdr3_nt,cdr3_aa
TRBD2,-,TRBJ2-7,TRBV15,15,TGTGCCACCAGCAGAGCGGCTAGCGGGAACTACGAGCAGTACTTC,CATSRAASGNYEQYF
-,-,TRBJ1-1,TRBV13,16,TGTGCCAGCAGCTTAGAACTGGACAGCCCGAACACTGAAGCTTTCTTT,CASSLELDSPNTEAFF
-,-,TRBJ2-3,TRBV28,12,TGTGCCAGCGGGGCAGCATCAGATACGCAGTATTTT,CASGAASDTQYF
-,few,TRBJ1-5,TRBV4-1,13,TGCGCCAGCAGCCAAGTGGGGGGTCAGCCCCAGCATTTT,CASSQVGGQPQHF
-,-,TRBJ2-1,TRBV12-5,14,TGTGCTAGTGGTTTGCCGAGCACTCGGGATGAGCAGTTCTTC,CASGLPSTRDEQFF
-,-,TRBJ1-5,TRBV6-1,14,TGTGCCAGCAGCCCCTCGGGGGGGGGTCAGCCCCAGCATTTT,CASSPSGGGQPQHF
-,-,TRBJ2-1,TRBV27,15,TGTGCCAGCAGTCCCTGGAGCAACTCCTACAATGAGCAGTTCTTC,CASSPWSNSYNEQFF
-,-,TRBJ1-2,TRBV7-9,14,TGTGCCAGCCTTACGGAGGGGAAAAACTATGGCTACACCTTC,CASLTEGKNYGYTF
TRBD1,-,TRBJ2-5,TRBV4-2,15,TGTGCCAGCAGCTCCGCCGGGACAGGACAAGAGACCCAGTACTTC,CASSSAGTGQETQYF
-,-,TRBJ1-5,TRBV19,14,TGTGCCAGTAGTAAAGCGGGGGTCAATCAGCCCCAGCATTTT,CASSKAGVNQPQHF
-,-,TRBJ2-3,TRBV7-2,13,TGTGCCAGCAGCCGACTAATTCGGGATACGCAGTATTTT,CASSRLIRDTQYF
-,-,TRBJ2-7,TRBV4-3,15,TGCGCCAGCAGCCAAGGAGCTGGGGGCCGTGACGAGCAGTACTTC,CASSQGAGGRDEQYF
-,-,TRBJ2-2,TRBV5-1,16,TGCGCCAGCAGCGATTATCAGGGCGCGAACACCGGGGAGCTGTTTTTT,CASSDYQGANTGELFF
-,-,TRBJ2-7,TRBV6-1,13,TGTGCCAGCAGTGCTTCAGGGTCCTACGAGCAGTACTTC,CASSASGSYEQYF
TRBD1,-,TRBJ1-2,TRBV7-2,13,TGTGCCAGCAGAGGGACAGGGCCCTATGGCTACACCTTC,CASRGTGPYGYTF
TRBD1,-,TRBJ2-5,TRBV11-1,14,TGTGCCAGCAGCTCGGACAGGGGGCGAGAGACCCAGTACTTC,CASSSDRGRETQYF
-,-,TRBJ2-7,TRBV5-1,15,TGCGCCAGCAGCTTGGGCGGGCTCCCCTCCTACGAGCAGTACTTC,CASSLGGLPSYEQYF
TRBD1,-,TRBJ2-1,TRBV2,15,TGTGCCAGCAGACGGGACAGGGGGGGGTACAATGAGCAGTTCTTC,CASRRDRGGYNEQFF
-,-,TRBJ2-5,TRBV19,15,TGTGCCAGTAGTTCAGACAGGGGAGGGCAAGAGACCCAGTACTTC,CASSSDRGGQETQYF
-,few,TRBJ1-4,TRBV7-3,17,TGTGCCAGCAGCTTATCTAGGCCGTATTTTAGAAATGAAAAACTGTTTTTT,CASSLSRPYFRNEKLFF
TRBD2,-,TRBJ2-1,TRBV28,17,TGTGCCAGCAGGCCCTTCGGGGGGGCGGGGCGTTACAATGAGCAGTTCTTC,CASRPFGGAGRYNEQFF
-,few,TRBJ2-3,TRBV29-1,14,TGCAGCGTGTCGACAGGGACTCGCACAGATACGCAGTATTTT,CSVSTGTRTDTQYF
-,once,TRBJ1-5,TRBV5-5,15,TGTGCCAGCAGCGGGCAGACAGGTAAAAATCAGCCCCAGCATTTT,CASSGQTGKNQPQHF
-,-,TRBJ2-1,TRBV6-6,12,TGTGCCAGTGGAGGGGGGGGCAATGAGCAGTTCTTC,CASGGGGNEQFF